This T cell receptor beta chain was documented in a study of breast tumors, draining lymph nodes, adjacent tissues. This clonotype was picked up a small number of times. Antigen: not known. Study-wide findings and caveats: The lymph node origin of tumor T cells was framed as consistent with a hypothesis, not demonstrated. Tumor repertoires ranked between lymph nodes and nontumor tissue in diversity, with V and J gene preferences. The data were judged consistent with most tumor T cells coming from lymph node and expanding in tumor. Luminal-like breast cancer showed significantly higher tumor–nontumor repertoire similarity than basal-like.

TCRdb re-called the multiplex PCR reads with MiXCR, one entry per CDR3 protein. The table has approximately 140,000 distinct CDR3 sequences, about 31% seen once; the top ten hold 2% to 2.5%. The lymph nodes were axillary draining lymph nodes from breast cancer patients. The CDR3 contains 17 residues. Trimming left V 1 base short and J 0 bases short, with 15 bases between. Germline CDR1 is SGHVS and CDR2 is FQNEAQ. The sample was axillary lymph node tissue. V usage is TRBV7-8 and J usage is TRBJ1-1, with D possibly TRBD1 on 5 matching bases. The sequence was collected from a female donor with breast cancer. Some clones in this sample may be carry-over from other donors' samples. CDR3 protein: CASSLGGYQGLNTEAFF. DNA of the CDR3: TGTGCCAGCAGCTTAGGGGGCTACCAGGGACTGAACACTGAAGCTTTCTTT.